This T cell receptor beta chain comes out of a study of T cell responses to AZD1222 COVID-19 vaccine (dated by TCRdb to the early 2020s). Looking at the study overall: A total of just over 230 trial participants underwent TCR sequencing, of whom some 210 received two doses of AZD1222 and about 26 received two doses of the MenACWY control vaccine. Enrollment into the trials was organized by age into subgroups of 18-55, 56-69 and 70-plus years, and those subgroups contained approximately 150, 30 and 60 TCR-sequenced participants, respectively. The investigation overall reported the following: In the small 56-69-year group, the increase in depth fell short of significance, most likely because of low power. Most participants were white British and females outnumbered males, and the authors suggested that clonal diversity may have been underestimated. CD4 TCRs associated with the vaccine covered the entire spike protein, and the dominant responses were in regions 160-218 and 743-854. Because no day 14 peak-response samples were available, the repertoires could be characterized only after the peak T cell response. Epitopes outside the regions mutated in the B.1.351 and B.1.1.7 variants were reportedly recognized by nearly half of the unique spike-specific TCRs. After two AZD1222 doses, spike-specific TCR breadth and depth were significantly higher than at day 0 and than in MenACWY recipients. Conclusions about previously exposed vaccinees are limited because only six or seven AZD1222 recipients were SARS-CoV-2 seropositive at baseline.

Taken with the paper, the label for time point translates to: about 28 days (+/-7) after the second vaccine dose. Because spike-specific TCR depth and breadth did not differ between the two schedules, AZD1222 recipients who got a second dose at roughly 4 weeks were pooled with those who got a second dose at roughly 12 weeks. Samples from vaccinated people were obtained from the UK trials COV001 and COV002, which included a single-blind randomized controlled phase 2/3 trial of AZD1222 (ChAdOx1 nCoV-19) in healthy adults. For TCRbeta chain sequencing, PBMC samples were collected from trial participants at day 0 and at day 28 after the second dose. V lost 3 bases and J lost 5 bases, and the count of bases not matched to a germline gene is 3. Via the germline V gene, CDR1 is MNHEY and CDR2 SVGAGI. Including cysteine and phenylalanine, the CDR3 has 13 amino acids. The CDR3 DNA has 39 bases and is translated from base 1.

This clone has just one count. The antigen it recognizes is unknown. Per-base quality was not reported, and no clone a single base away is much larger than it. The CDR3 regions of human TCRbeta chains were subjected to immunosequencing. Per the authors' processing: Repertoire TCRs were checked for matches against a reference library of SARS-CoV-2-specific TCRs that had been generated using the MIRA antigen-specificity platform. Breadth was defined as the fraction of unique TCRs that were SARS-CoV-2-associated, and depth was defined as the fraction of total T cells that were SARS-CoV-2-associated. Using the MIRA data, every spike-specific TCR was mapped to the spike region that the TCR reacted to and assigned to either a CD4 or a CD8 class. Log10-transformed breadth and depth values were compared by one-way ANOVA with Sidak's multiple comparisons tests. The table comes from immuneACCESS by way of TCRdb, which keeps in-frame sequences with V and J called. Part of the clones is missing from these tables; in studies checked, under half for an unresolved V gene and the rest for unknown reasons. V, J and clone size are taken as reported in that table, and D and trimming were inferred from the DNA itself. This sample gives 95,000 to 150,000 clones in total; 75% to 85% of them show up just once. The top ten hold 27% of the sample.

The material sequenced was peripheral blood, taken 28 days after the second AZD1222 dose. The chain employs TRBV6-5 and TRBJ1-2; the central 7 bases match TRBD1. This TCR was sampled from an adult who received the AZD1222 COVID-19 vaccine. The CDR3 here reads CASSYSGGYGYTF. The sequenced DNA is TGTGCCAGCAGTTATTCAGGGGGTTATGGCTACACCTTC.